What follows are 28 T cell receptor beta chains derived from one specimen sequenced in a study of coeliac disease. Profiled with immunoSEQ multiplex PCR; TCRdb holds only in-frame clones, not every one. Here the sample spans a few thousand clones, almost 65% being singletons. Sequences were obtained from intraepithelial lymphocytes from the gut. The receptors were gathered from a woman in her 40s.

The rearrangement links TRBV7-6 to TRBJ2-1; D is unresolved. The germline V gene has CDR1 SGHVS and CDR2 FNYEAQ. The CDR3 loop spans 14 amino acids. With 5 bases removed from V and 1 base from J, the gap between germline ends came to 9 bases. This CDR3 is CASSPGPSYNEQFF. CDR3 coding DNA: TGTGCCAGCAGCCCAGGCCCATCCTACAATGAGCAGTTCTTC.

This clone is deemed large. The rearrangement joins TRBV27 to TRBJ2-6, with unresolved D. This CDR3 is 17 amino acids long. V lost 2 bases and J lost 1, with 12 bases in between. Germline CDR1 is MNHEY and CDR2 is SMNVEV (reference sequence). Here the CDR3 reads CASSLTGTTSGANVLTF. CDR3 nucleotides: TGTGCCAGCAGTTTAACGGGTACCACTTCTGGGGCCAACGTCCTGACTTTC.

The V call is TRBV27, the J call TRBJ2-7; 8 positions match TRBD2. Unmatched junction bases numbered 7, after V lost 3 bases and J lost 6 bases. CDR1 and CDR2 from the germline V gene are MNHEY and SMNVEV (reference sequence). The CDR3 consists of 14 residues. The CDR3 DNA follows: TGTGCCAGCAGTTTCCTAGCGGGCCAACGCGAGCAGTACTTC. It codes for CASSFLAGQREQYF.

The chain links TRBV7-2 to TRBJ1-2; maybe TRBD1 (5 bases). The V gene's germline CDR1 is SGHTA and CDR2 FQGNSA. There are 14 residues in the CDR3. The germline V and J ends were trimmed by 4 bases and 9 bases, with 18 bases remaining between them. In DNA form, the CDR3 reads TGTGCCAGCAGCTCTTCGGGGGGGTTGAGGAGCTACACCTTC. Translation gives CASSSSGGLRSYTF. Using reference TRBV7-2 and TRBJ1-2 for the parts outside the CDR3, the full variable domain is GAGVSQSPSNKVTEKGKDVELRCDPISGHTALYWYRQSLGQGLEFLIYFQGNSAPDKSGLPSDRFSAERTGGSVSTLTIQRTQQEDSAVYLCASSSSGGLRSYTFGSGTRLTVV.

This chain joins TRBV5-1 and TRBJ2-1; D remains ambiguous. The CDR3 extends over 16 amino acids. Germline V gene lookup returns CDR1 SGHRS and CDR2 YFSETQ. Trimming removed 0 bases from V and 0 bases from J, with 10 bases in between. The CDR3 loop is CASSLDPTASYNEQFF. The CDR3 nucleotides are TGCGCCAGCAGCTTGGACCCGACTGCCTCCTACAATGAGCAGTTCTTC.

V usage is TRBV2 and J usage is TRBJ1-6, with a weak D call TRBD1 (5 bases). There are 17 residues in the CDR3. The ends were cut back, 6 bases at V and 0 bases at J, with 15 bases in the middle. CDR1 SNHLY and CDR2 FYNNEI come from the germline V gene. The CDR3 region has the DNA TGTGCCAGCAGGGGGGGACGGACCAGCTCCTATAATTCACCCCTCCACTTT. It is translated as CASRGGRTSSYNSPLHF.

This clone was counted between two and nine times. DNA for the CDR3: TGTGCCAGCAGCTTAGTCAGGGGGAGCTCCTACGAGCAGTACTTC. Its protein product is CASSLVRGSSYEQYF. This rearrangement joins TRBV11-2 to TRBJ2-7; 7 positions match TRBD1. The germline gives CDR1 SGHAT, CDR2 FQNNGV. The CDR3 has 15 amino acids. V trimming: 1 base; J trimming: 0 bases; junction bases outside the gene matches: 3.

The gene calls are TRBV29-1 and TRBJ2-7; perhaps TRBD1 as D (6 bases). CDR3 length: 12 amino acids. Germline V gives CDR1 SQVTM, CDR2 ANQGSEA. Between the trimmed V and J ends, which lost 7 bases and 3 bases, there was a span of 13 bases. The CDR3: CSGQGQSYEQYF. CDR3 in DNA: TGCAGCGGCCAAGGACAGAGCTACGAGCAGTACTTC.

The chain has TRBV25-1 and TRBJ2-7, with D unresolved. This CDR3 has 11 amino acids. Trimming took 8 bases from V and 13 from J, leaving 18 bases between them. Per germline, CDR1 MGHDK and CDR2 SYGVNS. CDR3 in amino acids: CASLRGPDLYF. The CDR3 region has the DNA TGTGCCAGCTTACGAGGCCCAGACCTTTACTTC.

The J gene is TRBJ2-2, the V gene TRBV6-4; 9 bases align to TRBD2. The CDR3 runs 20 residues. V shed 3 bases, J shed 3 bases, and the junction held 17 bases outside the gene matches. The germline V gene encodes CDR1 MRHNA and CDR2 SNTAGT. Here the CDR3 DNA reads TGTGCCAGCAGTGAATTCGCGGGGGCGGGGATAGCGGGAGACACCGGGGAGCTGTTTTTT. As protein: CASSEFAGAGIAGDTGELFF.

V gene TRBV7-9 combines with J gene TRBJ2-1, with D perhaps TRBD1 (6 bases). This CDR3 comprises 14 residues. Germline assignment: CDR1 SEHNR and CDR2 FQNEAQ (reference sequence). The germline V and J ends were trimmed by 6 bases and 10 bases, with 19 bases remaining between them. The CDR3 spells CASSILQGSGEQFF. The DNA for the CDR3 is TGTGCCAGCAGTATATTACAGGGATCAGGCGAGCAGTTCTTC.

The chain uses TRBV6-1 and TRBJ1-4, with a tentative D call TRBD1 (5 bases). Germline CDR1 and CDR2: MNHNS and SASEGT. The CDR3 has 15 residues. V lost 4 bases and J lost 4, with 13 bases in between. The chain's CDR3 is CASSGFGGDNEKLFF. The CDR3 DNA is TGTGCCAGCAGTGGATTCGGGGGGGATAATGAAAAACTGTTTTTT.

The chain is built from TRBV6-1 and TRBJ1-2; D not resolved. The CDR3 consists of 11 residues. Between the trimmed V and J ends, which lost 7 bases and 2 bases, there was a span of 5 bases. CDR1 MNHNS and CDR2 SASEGT come from the germline V gene. The CDR3 bases are TGTGCCAGCACCGGGAACTATGGCTACACCTTC. Residues: CASTGNYGYTF.

J is TRBJ2-5 and V is TRBV25-1; TRBD2 matches 9 bases. CDR3 length: 15 residues. Trimming took 1 base from V and 5 from J; bases not matched to a gene: 5. Germline values: CDR1 MGHDK, CDR2 SYGVNS. DNA of the CDR3: TGTGCCAGCAGTGAATGGGGCGGGAGGGCCGAGACCCAGTACTTC. This codes for CASSEWGGRAETQYF.

As concerns this clone: The junction departs from the called germline gene at one end, perhaps through a read error. This rearrangement joins TRBV7-7 to TRBJ2-2; the match to TRBD1 covers 7 bases. Germline CDR1 and CDR2: SSHAT and FNYEAQ (reference sequence). The CDR3 has 13 amino acids. The CDR3 protein is CASSSTGTGELFF. The CDR3, as DNA: TGTGCTAGCAGCTCGACAGGGACCGGGGAGCTGTTTTTT. The entire variable domain, with the rest obtained from reference TRBV7-7 and TRBJ2-2, is as follows: GAGVSQSPRYKVTKRGQDVTLRCDPISSHATLYWYQQALGQGPEFLTYFNYEAQPDKSGLPSDRFSAERPEGSISTLTIQRTEQRDSAMYRCASSSTGTGELFFGEGSRLTVL.

This clone appeared a single time. J is TRBJ2-7 and V is TRBV6-1, with D maybe TRBD2 (5 bases). The V gene lost 5 bases and the J gene lost 7 bases, with 18 bases spanning the gap. Per germline, CDR1 MNHNS and CDR2 SASEGT. This CDR3 is built from 14 residues. The CDR3 DNA reads TGTGCCAGCAGTCCCGGGGAGTCGACTGAGGAGCAGTACTTC. It codes for CASSPGESTEEQYF.

The CDR3 region is CASSLDSRGVETQYF. In DNA, the CDR3 is TGTGCCAGCAGCTTGGATTCCAGGGGTGTGGAGACCCAGTACTTC. The chain recombines TRBV5-6 with TRBJ2-5, with D perhaps TRBD1 (6 bases). The CDR3 covers 15 residues. Germline CDR1 is SGHDT and CDR2 is YYEEEE. The V gene lost 0 bases and the J gene lost 5 bases, with 14 bases spanning the gap.

The DNA of the CDR3 is TGCGCCAGCAGCACGACAGCCTCCTACGAGCAGTACTTC. This gives the protein CASSTTASYEQYF. This chain uses TRBV5-1 with TRBJ2-7, with D possibly matching TRBD1 (5 bases). Germline-derived CDR1 and CDR2 are SGHRS and YFSETQ. The V end was cut by 4 bases, the J end by 0 bases, with 8 bases between. The CDR3 length is 13 residues.

The rearrangement joins TRBV29-1 to TRBJ1-5; 10 bases are shared with TRBD1. The J segment lost 6 bases and the V segment lost 3 bases, leaving 11 bases of the junction unmatched. Germline V gene data show CDR1 as SQVTM and CDR2 as ANQGSEA. The CDR3 sequence is 16 residues long. Here the CDR3 DNA reads TGCAGCGTTGATCCGGGACAGGGGATGAAGGTTCAGCCCCAGCATTTT. Its translation is CSVDPGQGMKVQPQHF.

The sample holds a few counts of this clone. The gene calls are TRBV5-4 and TRBJ2-1; D might be TRBD1 (6 bases). This CDR3 region has 13 residues. CDR1 is SGHNT and CDR2 is YYREEE in the germline V gene (reference sequence). Trimming removed 5 bases at V and 3 bases at J, with 9 bases between. Here the CDR3 DNA reads TGTGCCAGCAGATCGGACAGCTACAATGAGCAGTTCTTC. It yields the protein CASRSDSYNEQFF.

This clone occurred a few times. V usage is TRBV11-2 and J usage is TRBJ2-4, with a tentative D call TRBD1 (6 bases). Deletions cut 3 bases from V and 4 bases from J, with 10 bases between. This CDR3 has 14 amino acids. The V gene's germline CDR1 is SGHAT and CDR2 FQNNGV. CDR3 sequence (DNA): TGTGCCAGCAGCTTTCGGACAGAAAAAAACATTCAGTACTTC. Protein: CASSFRTEKNIQYF.

In this sample, this clone is large. V usage is TRBV9 and J usage is TRBJ2-3; 7 bases fit TRBD2. CDR3 length equals 15 residues. Germline V gene lookup returns CDR1 SGDLS and CDR2 YYNGEE. The ends lost 3 bases at V and 0 bases at J; junction bases unmatched: 4. CDR3 sequence reads: CASSDLAASTDTQYF. In DNA form, the CDR3 reads TGTGCCAGCAGCGATCTAGCGGCTAGCACAGATACGCAGTATTTT.

The rearrangement uses TRBV28 and TRBJ2-1; D remains ambiguous. Germline loops: CDR1 MDHEN, CDR2 SYDVKM. The CDR3 spans 13 residues. Trimming cost V 1 base and J 4 bases, with 5 bases left between them. The CDR3 DNA follows: TGTGCCAGCAGTTTATTCTTTTACAATGAGCAGTTCTTC. The encoded protein is CASSLFFYNEQFF.

The chain combines TRBV4-3 with TRBJ2-1, with D unresolved. V shed 0 bases and J shed 3 bases, with 21 bases lying between them. The germline gives CDR1 LGHNA, CDR2 YSLEER. CDR3 size: 19 residues. Here the CDR3 DNA reads TGCGCCAGCAGCCAAGATTCCCGCCGTCGACGGGTCTTCTACAATGAGCAGTTCTTC. It specifies CASSQDSRRRRVFYNEQFF.

This clone came up a few times. The chain recombines TRBV7-2 with TRBJ2-7; D may be TRBD1 (5 bases). Germline V gene sequence: CDR1 SGHTA, CDR2 FQGNSA. The CDR3 runs to 14 residues. V lost 0 bases, J lost 2 bases, and 8 bases lay in between. The CDR3 sequence: CASSLAGAAYEQYF. CDR3 in DNA: TGTGCCAGCAGCTTAGCTGGGGCGGCCTACGAGCAGTACTTC.

This clone appeared a few times. The CDR3, as DNA: TGTGCCAGCAGTTACTCGCGCCGAGCGGGAGGCTACGAGCAGTACTTC. Translated: CASSYSRRAGGYEQYF. The V call is TRBV6-5, the J call TRBJ2-7, with 9 positions matching TRBD2. The CDR3 loop spans 16 amino acids. Germline values: CDR1 MNHEY, CDR2 SVGAGI. V trimming: 0 bases; J trimming: 3 bases; junction bases outside the gene matches: 6.

As concerns this clone: Additional DNA sequences in this sample encode the identical CDR3. J is TRBJ2-7 and V is TRBV9; perhaps TRBD1 as D (8 bases). Looked up from germline, CDR1 is SGDLS and CDR2 is YYNGEE. There are 14 residues in the CDR3. V was pared by 0 bases and J by 4 bases, with 11 bases between. The CDR3 nucleotides read TGTGCCAGCAGCGTAGAACAGGGGGGGTACGAGCAGTACTTC. Translation: CASSVEQGGYEQYF.

V usage is TRBV19 and J usage is TRBJ1-4; 12 nucleotides match TRBD1. CDR1 is LNHDA, CDR2 SQIVND, per germline (reference sequence). The CDR3 length is 14 residues. The ends lost 5 bases at V and 8 bases at J; junction bases unmatched: 3. The CDR3 protein is CASSSGTGGEKLFF. The CDR3, as DNA: TGTGCCAGTAGTTCCGGGACAGGGGGCGAAAAACTGTTTTTT. The complete variable domain, with remaining parts taken from reference TRBV19 and TRBJ1-4, reads DGGITQSPKYLFRKEGQNVTLSCEQNLNHDAMYWYRQDPGQGLRLIYYSQIVNDFQKGDIAEGYSVSREKKESFPLTVTSAQKNPTAFYLCASSSGTGGEKLFFGSGTQLSVL.